These 29 T cell receptor beta chains share one sample of origin, sequenced in a study of metastatic and nonmetastatic thyroid tumors. Until they underwent thyroid surgery, no patient had received any treatment. Using MiXCR, TCRdb reanalyzed the PCR reads. This table holds roughly 40,000 clones, approximately 15% found once. Sequencing was performed on blood. The source of these receptors is a female donor with papillary thyroid cancer or a benign thyroid nodule (not recorded which). Some clones in this sample may be carry-over from other donors' samples.

About this clone: At one end the junction does not follow the germline gene, possibly because of a read error. The V gene is TRBV24-1, the J gene TRBJ2-1, with 10 bases that match TRBD2. CDR1 is KGHDR, CDR2 SFDVKD, per germline. This CDR3 contains 15 residues. CDR3 in amino acids: CATSGGLAAYNEKFF. CDR3 nucleotides: TGTGCTACCAGTGGAGGACTAGCGGCCTACAATGAGAAGTTCTTC.

This clone has only a few counts. The V and J genes are TRBV19 and TRBJ2-7; no definite D call. This CDR3 comprises 13 residues. Germline V gene lookup returns CDR1 LNHDA and CDR2 SQIVND (reference sequence). The germline V and J ends were trimmed by 5 bases and 0 bases, with 8 bases remaining between them. The CDR3, as DNA: TGTGCCAGTAGTCCTGTTTCCTCCTACGAGCAGTACTTC. Its translation: CASSPVSSYEQYF.

This clone was found many times. The gene calls are TRBV6-4 and TRBJ2-3; 7 bases are shared with TRBD2. The germline V gene has CDR1 MRHNA and CDR2 SNTAGT. This CDR3 is 14 amino acids long. The V segment lost 6 bases and the J segment 2 bases; nucleotides outside the gene matches: 5. The CDR3 here is CASSPREATDTQYF. The CDR3 DNA sequence: TGTGCCAGCAGCCCACGGGAGGCCACAGATACGCAGTATTTT.

The chain uses TRBV27 and TRBJ2-7; possibly TRBD2 for D (6 bases). This CDR3 has 16 amino acids. Germline CDR1 reads MNHEY; CDR2 reads SMNVEV (reference sequence). Trimming left V 8 bases short and J 3 bases short, with 23 bases between. The CDR3 bases are TGTGCCAGCGCTGCCCTCGGGGGAATTAAGTTCTACGAGCAGTACTTC. Its translation is CASAALGGIKFYEQYF.

This clone was seen at least ten times. This chain uses TRBV11-3 with TRBJ2-2; perhaps TRBD2 as D (5 bases). V gave up 2 bases and J gave up 3 bases, with 7 bases separating them. Germline V gene data show CDR1 as SGHNT and CDR2 as YENEEA. This CDR3 is 14 amino acids long. The CDR3 spells CASSLRGHTGELFF. CDR3 nucleotides: TGTGCCAGCAGCTTACGGGGTCACACCGGGGAGCTGTTTTTT.

This clone was observed a few times. This may come from a read error, since a much larger clone is one base off. Other DNA sequences in the sample encode the same CDR3. This rearrangement joins TRBV9 to TRBJ2-2; no definite D call. V gave up 0 bases and J gave up 6 bases, with 9 bases separating them. Germline V gene lookup returns CDR1 SGDLS and CDR2 YYNGEE. This CDR3 has 14 residues. For the CDR3, the DNA is TGTGCCAGCAGCGTAGGGAACTCACCCGGGGAGCTGTTTTTT. Amino acids: CASSVGNSPGELFF.

This clone was seen only a few times. A much larger clone is a single base away; this may be a read error. Other DNA sequences in the sample encode the same CDR3. The chain couples TRBV24-1 to TRBJ2-2; TRBD1 might be the D (5 bases). The germline V gene encodes CDR1 KGHDR and CDR2 SFDVKD. CDR3 length: 15 amino acids. In DNA, the CDR3 is TGTGCCACCAGTGTAAGGGGTCGTGACACCGGTGAGCTGTTTTTT. Amino acid sequence: CATSVRGRDTGELFF.

The rearrangement uses TRBV20-1 and TRBJ1-2, with 8 bases matching TRBD1. Germline V CDR1 and CDR2: DFQATT, SNEGSKA (reference sequence). The length of the CDR3 is 12 residues. Trimming at V came to 5 bases and at J to 4 bases, leaving 3 bases not matched to a gene. This CDR3 is CSAYRGSYGYTF. As DNA, the CDR3 is TGCAGTGCTTACAGGGGGTCCTATGGCTACACCTTC.

This clone has at least ten counts. The chain is built from TRBV30 and TRBJ1-4; D uncertain. V was trimmed by 1 base and J by 8 bases, leaving 14 bases between them. This CDR3 region has 14 residues. In germline, CDR1 is GTSNPN, CDR2 SVGIG (reference sequence). CDR3 bases: TGTGCCTGGAGTGGTGGGCGGCGAGGAGAAAAACTGTTTTTT. Protein: CAWSGGRRGEKLFF. Based on the CDR3 plus reference TRBV30 and TRBJ1-4, the full variable domain is SQTIHQWPATLVQPVGSPLSLECTVEGTSNPNLYWYRQAAGRGLQLLFYSVGIGQISSEVPQNLSASRPQDRQFILSSKKLLLSDSGFYLCAWSGGRRGEKLFFGSGTQLSVL.

In its sample, this clone was seen many times. The V and J genes are TRBV11-2 and TRBJ1-2, with D possibly TRBD1 on 5 matching bases. Between the trimmed V and J ends, which lost 0 bases and 4 bases, there was a span of 15 bases. CDR1 is SGHAT and CDR2 is FQNNGV in the germline V gene. CDR3 length: 16 amino acids. CDR3 sequence reads: CASSLEGWGSAYGYTF. The DNA for the CDR3 is TGTGCCAGCAGCTTAGAAGGCTGGGGGTCGGCCTATGGCTACACCTTC.

This chain uses TRBV6-2 or TRBV6-3 with TRBJ2-7; 7 bases line up with TRBD2. With 7 bases clipped from V and 1 base from J, the junction kept 13 bases outside the gene matches. Germline V CDR1 and CDR2: MNHEY, SVGEGT. The CDR3 is made up of 16 amino acids. CDR3 protein: CASTTMTSWVSYEQYF. Written as DNA, the CDR3 is TGTGCCAGCACGACTATGACTAGCTGGGTTTCCTACGAGCAGTACTTC.

In its sample, this clone was seen many times. The rearrangement uses TRBV5-4 and TRBJ1-1; 8 nucleotides match TRBD1. The CDR3 contains 15 residues. Per the germline V gene, CDR1 is SGHNT and CDR2 is YYREEE (reference sequence). The V and J ends lost 5 bases and 0 bases, in that order; junction bases with no gene match: 6. The CDR3 sequence: CASSSPDRVNTEAFF. CDR3 nucleotide sequence: TGTGCCAGCAGTTCACCGGACAGGGTGAACACTGAAGCTTTCTTT.

The sample holds many counts of this clone. This clone may be a read error of a much larger clone one base away. The V gene is TRBV6-6, the J gene TRBJ1-1; maybe TRBD1 (5 bases). Germline CDR1 is MNHNY and CDR2 is SVGAGI (reference sequence). The CDR3 is 15 residues long. CDR3 coding DNA: TGTGCCAGCAGTTACTCGAGCAGGGCGAACACCGAAGCTTTCTTT. This translates into CASSYSSRANTEAFF.

This clone was seen more than once but under ten times. The J gene is TRBJ2-5, the V gene TRBV5-6, with D possibly TRBD2 on 7 matching bases. CDR3 size: 16 residues. CDR1 is SGHDT and CDR2 is YYEEEE in the germline V gene. Trimming removed 0 bases at V and 3 bases at J, with 15 bases between. CDR3 DNA: TGTGCCAGCAGCTTGGATATCGGGGGGCGCGAAGAGACCCAGTACTTC. Its translation: CASSLDIGGREETQYF.

This clone was counted at least ten times. The chain combines TRBV6-1 with TRBJ1-5; 7 nucleotides agree with TRBD1. J lost 3 bases, V lost 6 bases, and 2 bases had no gene match. The CDR3 length is 13 residues. Germline lookup yields CDR1 MNHNS and CDR2 SASEGT. The CDR3 DNA reads as TGTGCCAGCAGGACAGGGAACAATCAGCCCCAGCATTTT. Residues: CASRTGNNQPQHF.

With regard to this clone: At one of its ends the junction is not consistent with the germline gene, which may arise from a read error. The chain recombines TRBV5-1 with TRBJ2-5; 9 positions agree with TRBD2. This CDR3 spans 16 amino acids. Germline lookup yields CDR1 SGHRS and CDR2 YFSETQ. The CDR3 DNA sequence: TGCGCCAGCATCTTGGATACTAGCGGGTTTGGTGAGACCCAGTACTTC. As protein: CASILDTSGFGETQYF.

This clone appeared many times. The rearrangement joins TRBV6-1 to TRBJ1-5; 7 positions agree with TRBD1. J lost 4 bases, V lost 4 bases, and 4 bases had no gene match. CDR1 is MNHNS, CDR2 SASEGT, per germline. The CDR3 extends over 14 amino acids. CDR3 sequence reads: CASSAGQPNQPQHF. The CDR3 DNA reads as TGTGCCAGCAGTGCGGGACAGCCAAATCAGCCCCAGCATTTT.

J is TRBJ2-3 and V is TRBV9; 10 bases are a match to TRBD2. The CDR3 length is 20 residues. V was pared by 0 bases and J by 5 bases, with 18 bases of the junction left unmatched. CDR1 SGDLS and CDR2 YYNGEE come from the germline V gene. CDR3 nucleotides: TGTGCCAGCAGCGTAGAGGTGGTTTGGGCAGCGGGGGGGCCACTAGATACGCAGTATTTT. Residues: CASSVEVVWAAGGPLDTQYF.

This clone has a count of ten or more. This rearrangement joins TRBV24-1 to TRBJ2-1; no clear D gene. The CDR3 consists of 15 residues. V shed 6 bases and J shed 0 bases, with 11 bases lying between them. Germline assignment: CDR1 KGHDR and CDR2 SFDVKD. DNA of the CDR3: TGTGCCACCAGTAACCCGCCCGGCTCCTACAATGAGCAGTTCTTC. As protein: CATSNPPGSYNEQFF.

The chain joins TRBV20-1 to TRBJ2-7; TRBD2 might be the D (6 bases). The CDR3 contains 13 residues. Between the trimmed V and J ends, which lost 1 base and 3 bases, there was a span of 10 bases. Germline V gene sequence: CDR1 DFQATT, CDR2 SNEGSKA (reference sequence). CDR3 in amino acids: CSARGTINYEQYF. The CDR3 DNA sequence: TGCAGTGCTAGAGGGACTATCAACTACGAGCAGTACTTC.

V and J are TRBV3-1 and TRBJ2-1, with TRBD2 matching 8 bases. The CDR3 is 19 residues long. V shed 0 bases, J shed 3 bases, and the junction held 13 bases outside the gene matches. Germline V gene data show CDR1 as LGHDT and CDR2 as YNNKEL (reference sequence). Here the CDR3 reads CASSQDMTIGRADYNEQFF. Written as DNA, the CDR3 is TGTGCCAGCAGCCAAGATATGACTATCGGGAGGGCCGACTACAATGAGCAGTTCTTC.

This clone showed up many times. The rearrangement joins TRBV5-1 to TRBJ2-3; D is perhaps TRBD1 (6 bases). This CDR3 is 12 amino acids long. Looked up from germline, CDR1 is SGHRS and CDR2 is YFSETQ. V was pared by 2 bases and J by 6 bases, with 7 bases between. The CDR3 DNA sequence: TGCGCCAGCAGCTTAAGGGGGGATACGCAGTATTTT. Translated, it gives CASSLRGDTQYF.

This clone was counted at least ten times. The rearrangement joins TRBV20-1 to TRBJ2-7; either TRBD1 or TRBD2 may supply D (5 bases each). The CDR3 spans 12 residues. CDR1 DFQATT and CDR2 SNEGSKA come from the germline V gene (reference sequence). Trimming pared 6 bases from V and 5 bases from J, leaving 14 bases between. CDR3 region: CSARDPGHEQYF. CDR3 DNA: TGCAGTGCCCGGGACCCCGGCCACGAGCAGTACTTC.

V gene TRBV5-1 combines with J gene TRBJ2-3; possible D gene TRBD2, 7 bases. Germline V lookup: CDR1 SGHRS, CDR2 YFSETQ. The V end lost 0 bases, the J end lost 6 bases, and 14 bases lay between the germline ends. The CDR3 loop spans 15 amino acids. The CDR3 is CASSLVGGHLDTQYF. CDR3 DNA sequence: TGCGCCAGCAGCTTGGTGGGGGGGCACCTTGATACGCAGTATTTT.

This clone was found a few times. This rearrangement joins TRBV12-3 or TRBV12-4 to TRBJ1-1; 8 bases agree with TRBD1. V shed 11 bases, J shed 6 bases, and the junction held 17 bases outside the gene matches. The CDR3 extends over 15 amino acids. The CDR3 spells CACIPGQGRLPEAFF. The CDR3 DNA reads TGTGCCTGCATTCCCGGACAGGGCCGGTTACCTGAAGCTTTCTTT.

This clone was counted at least ten times. The chain carries TRBV15 and TRBJ1-2; D remains ambiguous. V lost 7 bases and J lost 2, with 11 bases in between. This CDR3 has 13 residues. The germline V gene has CDR1 LNHNV and CDR2 YYDKDF (reference sequence). The CDR3 DNA follows: TGTGCCACCACCATCTTTGGGAACTATGGCTACACCTTC. Translating it yields CATTIFGNYGYTF. Full variable domain (rest looked up from reference TRBV15 and TRBJ1-2): DAMVIQNPRYQVTQFGKPVTLSCSQTLNHNVMYWYQQKSSQAPKLLFHYYDKDFNNEADTPDNFQSRRPNTSFCFLDIRSPGLGDTAMYLCATTIFGNYGYTFGSGTRLTVV.

The rearrangement uses TRBV5-1 and TRBJ1-3; the match to TRBD1 covers 7 bases. The CDR3 runs to 15 residues. Trimming at V came to 4 bases and at J to 0 bases, leaving 4 bases not matched to a gene. In germline, CDR1 is SGHRS, CDR2 YFSETQ. CDR3 amino acids: CASSIGQASGNTIYF. CDR3 coding DNA: TGCGCCAGCAGCATAGGACAGGCCTCTGGAAACACCATATATTTT. Full variable domain (outside the CDR3, taken from reference TRBV5-1 and TRBJ1-3): KAGVTQTPRYLIKTRGQQVTLSCSPISGHRSVSWYQQTPGQGLQFLFEYFSETQRNKGNFPGRFSGRQFSNSRSEMNVSTLELGDSALYLCASSIGQASGNTIYFGEGSWLTVV.

This clone was counted at least ten times. The genes are TRBV9 and TRBJ2-1; 9 bases agree with TRBD2. Per the germline V gene, CDR1 is SGDLS and CDR2 is YYNGEE. V gave up 0 bases and J gave up 7 bases; unmatched junction bases: 5. This CDR3 is 15 amino acids long. The CDR3 sequence: CASSVVRGGQNEQFF. The CDR3 bases are TGTGCCAGCAGCGTAGTGCGGGGGGGCCAAAATGAGCAGTTCTTC.

This clone was detected ten times or more. The chain combines TRBV20-1 with TRBJ2-1; 12 bases agree with TRBD2. The germline gives CDR1 DFQATT, CDR2 SNEGSKA (reference sequence). V dropped 5 bases and J dropped 3; count of bases not matched to a gene: 5. The CDR3 spans 15 residues. CDR3 nucleotide sequence: TGCAGTGCTGTGGCTAGCGGGGGGGGCTACAATGAGCAGTTCTTC. As protein: CSAVASGGGYNEQFF.